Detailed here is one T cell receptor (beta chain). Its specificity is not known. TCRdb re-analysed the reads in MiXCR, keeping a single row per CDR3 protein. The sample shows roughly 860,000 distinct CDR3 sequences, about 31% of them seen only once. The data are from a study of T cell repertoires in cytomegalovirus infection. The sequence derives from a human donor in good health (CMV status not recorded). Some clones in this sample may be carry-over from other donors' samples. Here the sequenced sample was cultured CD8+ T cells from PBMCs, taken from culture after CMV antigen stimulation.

As DNA, the CDR3 is TGTGCCATCAGGGGGGACGAGTACTACGAGCAGTACTTC. The encoded protein is CAIRGDEYYEQYF. The V gene is TRBV10-3, the J gene TRBJ2-7; either TRBD1 or TRBD2 may supply D (5 bases each). The V end lost 6 bases, the J end lost 3 bases, and 12 bases lay between the germline ends. This CDR3 is built from 13 residues. Germline V gene sequence: CDR1 ENHRY, CDR2 SYGVKD.